The sample holds many counts of the clone carrying this T cell receptor beta chain. The antigen is unknown. Recently diagnosed hyperthyroidism of less than 2 months' duration affected patients aged 18 to 65. Diagnoses were made from clinical symptoms, serum measures (thyroxine and TRAb), thyroid ultrasound and orbital computed tomography. This sample was included in a study of T cells in Graves' hyperthyroidism and ophthalmopathy. Study-wide points: Most clonotypes expanded in the thyroid (above 0.001) were also present in blood. It was a median approximately 6 months before onset that the model predicted ophthalmopathy.

From RNA transcripts, TCR beta CDR3 regions were amplified. HTBI primers were the set used in a first-round RT-PCR of the TCR CDR3. Each CDR3 protein gets one entry after TCRdb re-called the multiplex PCR reads with MiXCR. This table has 700,000 or so distinct CDR3 sequences, about 17% appearing once. In germline, CDR1 is SGHAT, CDR2 FQNNGV. V gave up 5 bases and J gave up 11 bases, with 13 bases separating them. The CDR3 contains 12 residues. J is TRBJ2-1 and V is TRBV11-2; D may correspond to TRBD1 or TRBD2 (6 bases each). The sample was blood. The source is a man aged 18 to 30 with Graves' hyperthyroidism. CDR3 sequence reads: CASSVGGTKQFF. CDR3 DNA sequence: TGTGCCAGCAGCGTGGGCGGGACAAAGCAGTTCTTC.